This TCR beta chain was recovered during a study of tumor-infiltrating lymphocytes in primary liver carcinoma. As for the study in general: Men and women, 30 to 69 years of age, made up the patients. Study-wide findings and caveats: Tumor-adjacent and tumor-blood pairs showed less overlap than tumor region pairs.

Details on this clonotype: Its target is not known. An end of the junction differs from the germline gene, which may be a read error.

TCR beta cDNA was made from 500 ng total RNA with a constant-region primer. TCR beta libraries came from three nested multiplex PCR rounds using slightly modified ARM-PCR. For around 9 cycles apiece, the opening two PCR rounds ran with TRBV1-TRBV30 forward primers and a C-beta reverse primer. TCRdb independently ran MiXCR on the multiplex PCR reads; one entry per CDR3 protein. The sample carries over 250,000 distinct CDR3 sequences, nearly 60% recorded once. This CDR3 spans 13 amino acids. Germline V lookup: CDR1 MNHNS, CDR2 SASEGT. The blood RNA (from unsorted whole blood) was obtained, and germline DNA was also extracted.

This chain joins TRBV6-1 and TRBJ2-3; 8 bases agree with TRBD2. The sequence was collected from a woman between 25 and 40 years old with primary liver carcinoma and hepatitis B virus infection. The sequenced sample was peripheral blood. The CDR3 coding sequence is TGTGCCAGCAGGACGGGAGGGCCAGATACGGAGTATTTT. This gives the protein CASRTGGPDTEYF.